The present entry profiles one TCR beta chain with its context. Its recognized antigen is unknown. Base qualities were left out, and no much larger clone turns up one base away. The entry originates in a study of blood T cell repertoires in COVID-19 (dated by TCRdb to 2018 to 2021). Turning to the overall study: Samples from collaborators originated in the United States, Italy and Spain and spanned both the acute and convalescent phases of COVID-19. The prospective study material was composed of cDNA or gDNA derived from T cells, B-cell-depleted T cells, or PBMCs. The dataset comprised deeply sampled blood TCRbeta repertoires from subjects exposed to, actively infected with, or recovered from COVID-19. The repertoires were released in a freely available public database meant as a resource for research on the immune response to SARS-CoV-2. The samples were drawn from two sources: the first 160 participants of the ongoing ImmuneRACE study, and 1,254 subjects contributed by 6 global collaborators. Nearly every sample came with metadata listing a de-identified subject ID, COVID-19 status, age in years and sex. Where available, HLA class I and class II types were taken from metadata supplied by the sample provider and were not determined by assay-based typing.

The paper's findings and limits, for the study overall: How much clinical and demographic metadata was included differed by source and by participant, and the metadata was provided uncurated.

TCRbeta CDR3 regions were amplified from genomic DNA by means of the immunoSEQ Assay, a bias-controlled multiplex PCR. In the authors' own workflow: The number of nucleated cells in each sample was estimated by amplification of reference gene primers within the assay. To quantify the absolute abundance of each unique TCRbeta CDR3 rearrangement, sequence reads were collapsed and filtered. Productive Simpson clonality was computed per sample as the square root of Simpson's diversity index over productive rearrangements. In TCRdb, the immuneACCESS table is reduced to in-frame sequences with V and J assigned. These tables do not hold every clone; where another copy was compared, an unresolved V gene accounts for under half, and the others remain unexplained. V, J and clone size reflect that table, while D and trimming were determined from the DNA. Recorded for this sample are 70,000 or so clones; 70% to 75% of them occurred a single time. The top ten clonotypes cover approximately 21% of the sample.

The cysteine opens and the phenylalanine closes a CDR3 of 16 amino acids. Only CDR3 DNA is held: 48 bases, read in frame from base 1. Collaborating institutions collected whole blood in K2EDTA tubes following their own protocols. For TCRbeta analysis, collaborators shipped samples as frozen whole blood, isolated PBMCs, or DNA extracted from either of those sample types. This sequence was found in a man in his 70s with acute or convalescent COVID-19. The specimen was peripheral blood. The chain is made from TRBV21-1 and TRBJ2-3; TRBD2 is taken as the D call from the table, unchecked against the DNA. TRBV21-1 is a listed pseudogene. The CDR3 protein: CASSKGLTAGTDTQYF. The DNA reads as follows: TGTGCCAGCAGCAAAGGACTAACCGCTGGCACAGATACGCAGTATTTT.